Shown below are 24 T cell receptor beta chains from a single sample sequenced in a study of blood T cell repertoires in COVID-19. Using immunoSEQ multiplex PCR, the repertoire was profiled, and TCRdb retains in-frame clones only, with some absent. Here the sample spans about 520,000 clones, 80% to 90% being singletons. The sequencing sample was made of peripheral blood. The receptors were gathered from a human donor in a cohort sampled during active COVID-19.

The V and J genes are TRBV27 and TRBJ1-6; TRBD1 matches 7 bases. From germline, CDR1 is MNHEY and CDR2 SMNVEV (reference sequence). With V trimmed by 4 bases and J by 6 bases, 6 bases remained unmatched. This CDR3 contains 15 residues. CDR3 residues: CASSSPGQTNSPLHF. CDR3 coding DNA: TGTGCCAGCAGTTCCCCGGGACAGACTAATTCACCCCTCCACTTT.

This sequence joins TRBV24-1 and TRBJ2-3; no definite D call. With 3 bases removed from V and 5 bases from J, the gap between germline ends came to 8 bases. In germline, CDR1 is KGHDR, CDR2 SFDVKD. This CDR3 has 13 amino acids. This chain's CDR3 is CATSDHTGDTQYF. Here the CDR3 DNA reads TGTGCCACCAGTGATCATACCGGAGATACGCAGTATTTT.

This chain joins TRBV3-1 (or the pseudogene TRBV3-2) and TRBJ2-3, with TRBD2 as a possible D gene (5 bases). The CDR3 is 16 residues long. Trimming left V 0 bases short and J 5 bases short, with 15 bases between. CDR1 and CDR2 (germline): LGHDT, YNNKEL (reference sequence). The CDR3: CASSQDPSGAEDTQYF. The CDR3 DNA reads TGTGCCAGCAGCCAAGATCCCAGCGGAGCGGAAGATACGCAGTATTTT.

This rearrangement joins TRBV6-2 or TRBV6-3 to TRBJ1-5; no firm D call. The CDR3 is made up of 16 amino acids. CDR1 MNHEY and CDR2 SVGEGT come from the germline V gene. V was shortened by 0 bases and J by 4 bases, with 13 bases between the two germline ends. CDR3 DNA sequence: TGTGCCAGCAGTTACTCGCCACTGCGGCTTAATCAGCCCCAGCATTTT. Residues: CASSYSPLRLNQPQHF.

The rearrangement links TRBV7-2 to TRBJ1-1; 10 bases line up with TRBD1. The germline gives CDR1 SGHTA, CDR2 FQGNSA. Trimming took 5 bases from V and 0 from J; bases not matched to a gene: 9. This CDR3 spans 17 amino acids. CDR3 residues: CASSPRDRGLMNTEAFF. CDR3 DNA: TGTGCCAGCAGCCCCCGGGACAGGGGATTGATGAACACTGAAGCTTTCTTT.

This clone came up once. V gene TRBV28 combines with J gene TRBJ1-6, with a weak D call TRBD1 (6 bases). The CDR3 is 15 amino acids. The V end was cut by 10 bases, the J end by 6 bases, with 19 bases between. Per the germline V gene, CDR1 is MDHEN and CDR2 is SYDVKM. CDR3 residues: CAITGQNRFNSPLHF. In DNA form, the CDR3 reads TGTGCCATTACAGGACAGAACAGGTTTAATTCACCCCTCCACTTT.

The gene calls are TRBV5-4 and TRBJ2-5; 12 bases match TRBD2. The CDR3 length is 16 residues. V was pared by 9 bases and J by 0 bases, with 9 bases of the junction left unmatched. Germline CDR1 is SGHNT and CDR2 is YYREEE (reference sequence). The CDR3 region has the DNA TGTGCCAACAGTAGAGGGACTAGCGGGTACCAAGAGACCCAGTACTTC. This gives the protein CANSRGTSGYQETQYF.

CDR3 amino acids: CASSVESGGYNEQFF. Written as DNA, the CDR3 is TGTGCCAGCAGCGTCGAAAGCGGGGGTTACAATGAGCAGTTCTTC. This chain joins TRBV9 and TRBJ2-1; 8 bases fit TRBD2. Germline V gene sequence: CDR1 SGDLS, CDR2 YYNGEE. CDR3 length: 15 residues. Trimming at V came to 2 bases and at J to 4 bases, leaving 5 bases not matched to a gene.

This clone was seen a few times. The rearrangement joins TRBV28 to TRBJ2-2, with 8 bases matching TRBD2. The germline V gene encodes CDR1 MDHEN and CDR2 SYDVKM. V gave up 6 bases and J gave up 0 bases; unmatched junction bases: 3. The CDR3 consists of 15 residues. In DNA form, the CDR3 reads TGTGCCAGCAGCACTAGCGGCGCGAACACCGGGGAGCTGTTTTTT. Protein product: CASSTSGANTGELFF.

The V gene is TRBV4-2, the J gene TRBJ1-2, with 9 nucleotides matching TRBD1. V gave up 1 base and J gave up 3 bases; unmatched junction bases: 3. Germline V lookup: CDR1 LGHNA, CDR2 YNFKEQ. The CDR3 runs 15 residues. The CDR3 loop reads CASSQVQGADYGYTF. DNA for the CDR3: TGTGCCAGCAGCCAAGTACAGGGGGCAGACTATGGCTACACCTTC.

The V and J genes are TRBV19 and TRBJ2-4, with TRBD2 matching 11 bases. Germline V gene data show CDR1 as LNHDA and CDR2 as SQIVND (reference sequence). Trimming at V came to 4 bases and at J to 2 bases, leaving 4 bases not matched to a gene. The CDR3 totals 16 residues. The CDR3 coding sequence is TGTGCCAGTAGTACCCTAGCGGGAGGATCCAAAAACATTCAGTACTTC. It is translated as CASSTLAGGSKNIQYF.

The chain links TRBV4-1 to TRBJ1-1; a possible D gene is TRBD1 (5 bases). V lost 1 base to trimming and J lost 5 bases, with 17 bases between them. The CDR3 consists of 16 residues. Germline CDR1 and CDR2: MGHRA and YSYEKL. The CDR3 loop reads CASSQGALQGGTEAFF. The CDR3 DNA is TGCGCCAGCAGCCAAGGGGCCCTCCAGGGTGGAACTGAAGCTTTCTTT.

This sequence joins TRBV7-9 and TRBJ1-2; unclear D gene. The germline CDR1 and CDR2 sequences are SEHNR and FQNEAQ (reference sequence). The CDR3 has 13 residues. V was pared by 5 bases and J by 7 bases, with 14 bases between. CDR3 DNA: TGTGCCAGCAGCCTCACGAGGGAGTTTGGCTACACCTTC. This codes for CASSLTREFGYTF.

For the CDR3, the DNA is TGTGCCAGCTCACGAGCGGAGAGCAATCAGCCCCAGCATTTT. Its translation: CASSRAESNQPQHF. The chain employs TRBV18 and TRBJ1-5; D gene uncertain. The CDR3 sequence is 14 residues long. CDR1 and CDR2 (germline): KGHSH, LQKENI. V shed 4 bases and J shed 1 base, with 8 bases lying between them. Full variable domain (remainder filled in from reference TRBV18 and TRBJ1-5): NAGVMQNPRHLVRRRGQEARLRCSPMKGHSHVYWYRQLPEEGLKFMVYLQKENIIDESGMPKERFSAEFPKEGPSILRIQQVVRGDSAAYFCASSRAESNQPQHFGDGTRLSIL.

This sequence joins TRBV6-5 and TRBJ2-2; tentatively, D is TRBD2 (5 bases). Germline V gene lookup returns CDR1 MNHEY and CDR2 SVGAGI. The CDR3 has 15 residues. V was cut by 6 bases and J by 0 bases, with 11 bases left in between. CDR3 coding DNA: TGTGCCAGCAGCCCGCAAGCGGCGAACACCGGGGAGCTGTTTTTT. This gives the protein CASSPQAANTGELFF.

J is TRBJ1-6 and V is TRBV6-1, with a possible D match to TRBD1 (5 bases). The CDR3 is 16 amino acids. Between the trimmed V and J ends, which lost 4 bases and 0 bases, there was a span of 10 bases. Germline values: CDR1 MNHNS, CDR2 SASEGT. The CDR3 reads CASSVWGGSYNSPLHF. The CDR3 nucleotides read TGTGCCAGCAGTGTATGGGGGGGCTCCTATAATTCACCCCTCCACTTT.

The chain links TRBV19 to TRBJ2-3; TRBD1 is a possible D gene (6 bases). CDR1 is LNHDA and CDR2 is SQIVND in the germline V gene (reference sequence). Trimming took off 0 bases at V and 5 bases at J, with 9 bases between the two ends. The CDR3 length is 14 residues. CDR3 sequence (DNA): TGTGCCAGTAGTATAGATTTACAGGGAGATACGCAGTATTTT. Its translation is CASSIDLQGDTQYF.

Concerning this clone: A read error may account for a junction end that differs from germline. The rearrangement uses TRBV7-7 and TRBJ2-7; TRBD1 matches at 9 bases. The germline V gene has CDR1 SSHAT and CDR2 FNYEAQ (reference sequence). CDR3 size: 14 residues. Here the CDR3 reads CASSPGTGYDEQYF. As DNA, the CDR3 is TGTGCTAGCAGCCCCGGGACAGGGTACGACGAGCAGTACTTC. Full variable domain (missing parts from reference TRBV7-7 and TRBJ2-7): GAGVSQSPRYKVTKRGQDVTLRCDPISSHATLYWYQQALGQGPEFLTYFNYEAQPDKSGLPSDRFSAERPEGSISTLTIQRTEQRDSAMYRCASSPGTGYDEQYFGPGTRLTVT.

The rearrangement joins TRBV9 to TRBJ2-2; D not resolved. With 0 bases removed from V and 2 bases from J, the gap between germline ends came to 11 bases. The CDR3 totals 16 residues. The germline CDR1 and CDR2 sequences are SGDLS and YYNGEE. In DNA form, the CDR3 reads TGTGCCAGCAGCGTAGGCACAGCCCCTAACACCGGGGAGCTGTTTTTT. This sequence encodes CASSVGTAPNTGELFF.

This chain joins TRBV11-2 and TRBJ2-5, with 9 nucleotides matching TRBD2. V trimming: 6 bases; J trimming: 1 base; junction bases outside the gene matches: 6. The CDR3 runs 15 residues. CDR1 and CDR2 (germline): SGHAT, FQNNGV. DNA of the CDR3: TGTGCCAGCAGTAGAGGACTAGCGCTCCAAGAGACCCAGTACTTC. Encoded protein: CASSRGLALQETQYF. The variable domain in full, completed from reference TRBV11-2 and TRBJ2-5, reads EAGVAQSPRYKIIEKRQSVAFWCNPISGHATLYWYQQILGQGPKLLIQFQNNGVVDDSQLPKDRFSAERLKGVDSTLKIQPAKLEDSAVYLCASSRGLALQETQYFGPGTRLLVL.

The chain has TRBV30 and TRBJ1-2; a weak D match, TRBD1 (5 bases). V gave up 5 bases and J gave up 6 bases, with 16 bases separating them. Germline lookup yields CDR1 GTSNPN and CDR2 SVGIG (reference sequence). CDR3 length: 13 amino acids. In DNA, the CDR3 is TGTGCCTGGGGCCTCCCCCCGGGGGATGGCTACACCTTC. Translated, it gives CAWGLPPGDGYTF.

A few counts support this clone. This chain joins TRBV28 and TRBJ1-1; D may be TRBD1 (6 bases). Germline values: CDR1 MDHEN, CDR2 SYDVKM. The V and J ends lost 9 bases and 5 bases respectively, with 16 bases between them. The CDR3 runs 13 residues. The CDR3 sequence: CASITGQKTEAFF. CDR3 in DNA: TGTGCCAGTATTACAGGGCAGAAAACTGAAGCTTTCTTT.

V and J are TRBV12-3 or TRBV12-4 and TRBJ2-7; D gene ambiguous. Trimming left V 1 base short and J 6 bases short, with 4 bases between. CDR3 length equals 11 residues. The CDR3 sequence is CASSLGAEQYF. CDR3 DNA sequence: TGTGCCAGCAGTTTAGGGGCCGAGCAGTACTTC.

This rearrangement joins TRBV30 to TRBJ1-6, with TRBD1 matching over 9 bases. V lost 2 bases to trimming and J lost 8 bases; unmatched junction nucleotides: 7. CDR3 length equals 15 residues. Germline V gene data show CDR1 as GTSNPN and CDR2 as SVGIG (reference sequence). The CDR3 here is CAWSLLRTGDSPLHF. Written as DNA, the CDR3 is TGTGCCTGGAGTCTTTTAAGGACAGGGGATTCACCCCTCCACTTT.